A single sample is the source of the 7 T cell receptor beta chains below, sequenced in a study of OX40 agonist ivuxolimab in advanced cancers. Only in-frame clones appear in the TCRdb table, and some are missing; sequencing was by immunoSEQ multiplex PCR. The sample records around 37,000 clones, around 83% being singletons. The sample was CD4+ or CD8+ T cells sorted from blood, taken in a trial of the OX40 agonist ivuxolimab. The origin of the receptors is an adult with an advanced solid tumor such as melanoma, head and neck, liver or kidney cancer.

The genes are TRBV2 and TRBJ1-5; D possibly corresponds to TRBD1 (5 bases). Per germline, CDR1 SNHLY and CDR2 FYNNEI. The CDR3 covers 20 residues. The V gene lost 6 bases and the J gene lost 0 bases, with 27 bases spanning the gap. The CDR3 sequence is CASRPLFSSALGGSNQPQHF. In nucleotides, the CDR3 is TGTGCCAGCAGGCCTCTATTTTCCTCCGCGTTGGGGGGTAGCAATCAGCCCCAGCATTTT.

CDR3 bases: TGTGCCAGCAGTGGGGGTCAGCCCCAGCATTTT. This sequence encodes CASSGGQPQHF. The J gene is TRBJ1-5, the V gene TRBV6-5; perhaps TRBD1 as D (5 bases). V gave up 5 bases and J gave up 6 bases, with 5 bases separating them. Germline V gives CDR1 MNHEY, CDR2 SVGAGI. This CDR3 is built from 11 residues.

This clone was recorded once. This rearrangement joins TRBV27 to TRBJ2-5; possible D gene TRBD2, 5 bases. CDR1 is MNHEY, CDR2 SMNVEV, per germline (reference sequence). V lost 6 bases, J lost 1 base, and 6 bases lay in between. The CDR3 sequence is 12 residues long. CDR3 region: CASREGQETQYF. DNA of the CDR3: TGTGCCAGCAGAGAGGGCCAAGAGACCCAGTACTTC.

This chain links TRBV28 with TRBJ2-7, with a tentative D call TRBD1 (5 bases). The germline V gene encodes CDR1 MDHEN and CDR2 SYDVKM. V was trimmed by 6 bases and J by 2 bases, leaving 17 bases between them. The CDR3 consists of 15 residues. The CDR3 nucleotides are TGTGCCAGCAGCCCTATAGGAGTAGGGGCCTACGAGCAGTACTTC. Translated, it gives CASSPIGVGAYEQYF.

This clone was detected only once. The chain employs TRBV7-9 and TRBJ2-5, with TRBD1 identical over 9 bases. Germline V lookup: CDR1 SEHNR, CDR2 FQNEAQ (reference sequence). Trimming cost V 6 bases and J 5 bases; bases outside gene matches: 13. The CDR3 has 16 residues. As DNA, the CDR3 is TGTGCCAGCAGTTCGTGGCAGGACAGGGGAGGGGAGACCCAGTACTTC. Encoded protein: CASSSWQDRGGETQYF.

DNA of the CDR3: TGTGCCAGCAGCTTAGATGCTGGAGGGAATAATGAGCAGTTCTTC. It yields the protein CASSLDAGGNNEQFF. J is TRBJ2-1 and V is TRBV11-2; D is perhaps TRBD2 (6 bases). This CDR3 is 15 amino acids long. With 0 bases removed from V and 7 bases from J, the gap between germline ends came to 13 bases. Germline assignment: CDR1 SGHAT and CDR2 FQNNGV. The full variable domain, rest sourced from reference TRBV11-2 and TRBJ2-1, is EAGVAQSPRYKIIEKRQSVAFWCNPISGHATLYWYQQILGQGPKLLIQFQNNGVVDDSQLPKDRFSAERLKGVDSTLKIQPAKLEDSAVYLCASSLDAGGNNEQFFGPGTRLTVL.

The chain is built from TRBV27 and TRBJ2-1; D might be TRBD2 (5 bases). The CDR3 extends over 17 amino acids. V lost 4 bases, J lost 0 bases, and 16 bases lay in between. From germline, CDR1 is MNHEY and CDR2 SMNVEV (reference sequence). CDR3 sequence (DNA): TGTGCCAGCAGTTCCCAGAGCGGACGGAGCTCCTACAATGAGCAGTTCTTC. This gives the protein CASSSQSGRSSYNEQFF.